Listed below are T cell receptor beta chains from one sample, sequenced in a study of T cell changes during pregnancy in multiple sclerosis. Here immunoSEQ multiplex PCR was the method, and the copy in TCRdb shows in-frame clones only, minus some. The repertoire has around 35,000 clones, over 75% of them found once; the top ten carry 12%. The sequences come from CD8+ T cells from peripheral blood mononuclear cells, collected in the first trimester of pregnancy. These receptors originate from a female donor with multiple sclerosis, enrolled in a pregnancy study. The CDR3 runs from the conserved cysteine through the conserved F or W. The D gene is left open where the match is weak.

d_call	v_call	j_call	cdr3_nt	cdr3_aa
NA	TRBV28	TRBJ2-2	TGTGCCAGCACCCATGTTTCGAGCACCGGGGAGCTGTTTTTT	CASTHVSSTGELFF
NA	TRBV6-1	TRBJ1-1	TGTGCCAGCAGTGCGGGGGGTACTGAAGCTTTCTTT	CASSAGGTEAFF
TRBD1	TRBV6-4	TRBJ1-1	TGTGCCAGCAGTGAAGGCCCGGGACAGGGTTCTGAAGCTTTCTTT	CASSEGPGQGSEAFF
TRBD2	TRBV7-8	TRBJ2-7	TGTGCCAGCAGCCAACTAGCGGGGGCCTACGAGCAGTACTTC	CASSQLAGAYEQYF
TRBD1	TRBV5-4	TRBJ2-3	TGTGCCAGCAGCTTTAGGACAGGGGGCTTTGTGGGCACAGATACGCAGTATTTT	CASSFRTGGFVGTDTQYF
TRBD2	TRBV25-1	TRBJ2-1	TGTGCCAGCAGTGTGGGGACTAGCGGGAACGCCTACAATGAGCAGTTCTTC	CASSVGTSGNAYNEQFF
TRBD2	TRBV27	TRBJ2-1	TGTGCCAGCAGTGGCAGGGGACTAGCTATTTACAATGAGCAGTTCTTC	CASSGRGLAIYNEQFF
NA	TRBV28	TRBJ2-7	TGTGCCAGCAGTTTGGTGGGGGCCCCTTCCTACGAGCAGTACTTC	CASSLVGAPSYEQYF
TRBD1	TRBV19	TRBJ1-4	TGTGCCAGTACCGCAGACAGGGGGCAAGACTTTGATGAAAAACTGTTTTTT	CASTADRGQDFDEKLFF
TRBD1	TRBV28	TRBJ1-5	TGTGCCAGCAGTTTATTCAGAACCGACAGGGGCAATCAGCCCCAGCATTTT	CASSLFRTDRGNQPQHF
TRBD1	TRBV6-1	TRBJ2-3	TGTGCCAGCGGGGACAGCCCCGATAGCACAGATACGCAGTATTTT	CASGDSPDSTDTQYF
NA	TRBV27	TRBJ2-6	TGTGCCAGCAGCCACGCCCCCCCGGGTGGGTTCGCGGGTGGGGCCAACGTCCTGACTTTC	CASSHAPPGGFAGGANVLTF
NA	TRBV5-1	TRBJ1-1	TGCGCCAGCAGCCAGGGGATAGGGACTGAAGCTTTCTTT	CASSQGIGTEAFF
TRBD2	TRBV6-5	TRBJ2-1	TGTGCCAGCAGTTACTCGGCTAGCGGGGTCCACAATGAGCAGTTCTTC	CASSYSASGVHNEQFF
TRBD1	TRBV14	TRBJ2-7	TGTGCCAGCAGCCAAGGTTGGACAGGGGGCGAGCAGTACTTC	CASSQGWTGGEQYF